These 3 T cell receptor beta chains share one sample of origin, sequenced in a study of blood T cells in healthy people across ages. Primed by a sample-barcoded 5' primer and a J-beta primer mix, a second PCR proceeded for roughly 6 to 12 cycles. TCRdb ran MiXCR on the 5' RACE reads and lists one entry per CDR3 protein. The table lists about 1,400,000 distinct CDR3 sequences, roughly 40% of them singletons. Sequenced input: blood. These receptor sequences come from a woman aged 18-29 years in good health.

The chain combines TRBV5-1 with TRBJ1-2; D not resolved. V lost 0 bases, J lost 0 bases, and 9 bases lay in between. The length of the CDR3 is 15 residues. CDR1 and CDR2 (germline): SGHRS, YFSETQ. The CDR3 loop is CASSLEGTTNYGYTF. CDR3 nucleotides: TGCGCCAGCAGCTTGGAGGGTACGACTAACTATGGCTACACCTTC.

The chain's CDR3 is CASSPAPGSSTEAFF. The CDR3 nucleotides read TGTGCCAGCAGCCCGGCCCCCGGCAGCTCCACTGAAGCTTTCTTT. The chain links TRBV7-3 to TRBJ1-1; D unresolved. The CDR3 length is 15 residues. From germline, CDR1 is SGHTA and CDR2 FQGTGA. The V end lost 5 bases, the J end lost 4 bases, and 17 bases lay between the germline ends.

The table lists this clonotype with a count of one. The chain couples TRBV24-1 to TRBJ2-1, with D perhaps assigned TRBD1 or TRBD2 (5 bases each). V lost 7 bases and J 0 bases, leaving 12 bases between the germline ends. The CDR3 loop spans 15 amino acids. The germline gives CDR1 KGHDR, CDR2 SFDVKD. In nucleotides, the CDR3 is TGTGCCACCAGGAGAGGGACGGGCTCCTACAATGAGCAGTTCTTC. Translation: CATRRGTGSYNEQFF.